The TCR beta chain described here comes from a study of blood T cells in healthy people across ages. Alongside a J-beta primer mix, a sample-barcoded 5' primer served in a second PCR lasting about 7 to 12 cycles. Each cDNA molecule carried a tag from a template-switch adaptor that contained 12 random nucleotides. TCRdb called the 5' RACE reads again in MiXCR, with one record for every CDR3 protein. This table holds some 640,000 distinct CDR3 sequences, 25% to 35% found once. The sample holds many counts of this clonotype. Its antigen is currently unknown. Study-level points and caveats: While age rose, TCR beta diversity per million T cells dropped in a roughly linear way. Across samples, TCR beta diversity tracked strongly with naive T cell percentage.

Extraction of total RNA produced a minimum of 6 micrograms from each sample. The length of the CDR3 is 14 residues. Trimming took 3 bases from V and 0 from J, leaving 8 bases between them. Germline V gene sequence: CDR1 KGHSH, CDR2 LQKENI. Sequencing was performed on blood. This clonotype was sampled from an elderly woman in good health. The chain links TRBV18 to TRBJ2-5; D uncertain. The CDR3 DNA sequence: TGTGCCAGCTCACCTCGCGAAAACCAAGAGACCCAGTACTTC. This sequence encodes CASSPRENQETQYF.